The entry below gives a single T cell receptor beta chain sequence along with its context. This specimen comes from a study of cytomegalovirus exposure and HLA in healthy donors. Primers for the PCR totalled 60 Vbeta and 13 Jbeta. TCRdb's table, derived via immunoSEQ multiplex PCR, lists solely in-frame clones and lacks some. The sample has 29,000 or so clones, less than 70% seen once. CDR3 length: 13 residues. Germline V gene sequence: CDR1 SQVTM, CDR2 ANQGSEA. Trimming stripped 4 bases from V and 4 bases from J, with 13 bases between. The source of this sequence is a male donor in good health and CMV-seropositive. Sequences were obtained from PBMCs. The V call is TRBV29-1, the J call TRBJ1-1; D remains ambiguous. The CDR3 protein is CSVGTLGSTEAFF. In DNA form, the CDR3 reads TGCAGCGTTGGGACCCTGGGGAGCACTGAAGCTTTCTTT.